This TCR beta chain was sequenced for a study of CD8+CD57+ T cells in acquired aplastic anemia. At the level of the study: Sorted CD4+ and CD8+ cells gave an average of approximately 3.1 ug of DNA.

Overall study findings and caveats: Controls did not differ significantly from patients in CD8+ Simpson's diversity.

Template material for TCR beta VDJ and CDR3 profiling consisted of genomic DNA. Using its own MiXCR run on the reads, TCRdb lists one record per CDR3 protein. The repertoire holds 50,000 to 65,000 distinct CDR3 sequences, with under 55% as singletons. A word on this clonotype: What it recognizes is unknown.

V shed 9 bases and J 5 bases; nucleotides not matched to a gene: 4. Per germline, CDR1 LNHDA and CDR2 SQIVND (reference sequence). This CDR3 has 12 amino acids. This sequence was found in a human donor in good health, serving as a control. The chain couples TRBV19 to TRBJ1-5, with 7 bases aligning to TRBD1. Sequenced material: sorted CD4+, CD8+, or CD8+CD57+ T cells (not recorded which) from PBMCs. The CDR3 DNA sequence: TGTGCCAGAGGGGACAGTTATCAGCCCCAGCATTTT. Amino acid sequence: CARGDSYQPQHF.